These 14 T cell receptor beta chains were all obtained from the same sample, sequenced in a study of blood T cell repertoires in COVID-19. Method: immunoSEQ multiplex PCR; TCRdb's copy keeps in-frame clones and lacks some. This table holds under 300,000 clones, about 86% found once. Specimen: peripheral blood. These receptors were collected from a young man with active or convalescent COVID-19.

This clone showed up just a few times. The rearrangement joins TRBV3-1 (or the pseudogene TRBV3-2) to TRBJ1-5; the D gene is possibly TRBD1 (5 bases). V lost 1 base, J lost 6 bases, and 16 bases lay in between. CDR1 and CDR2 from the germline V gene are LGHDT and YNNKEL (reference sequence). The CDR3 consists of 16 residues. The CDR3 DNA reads TGTGCCAGCAGCCAAGGTCACCAGGGTATCGGTCAGCCCCAGCATTTT. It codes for CASSQGHQGIGQPQHF.

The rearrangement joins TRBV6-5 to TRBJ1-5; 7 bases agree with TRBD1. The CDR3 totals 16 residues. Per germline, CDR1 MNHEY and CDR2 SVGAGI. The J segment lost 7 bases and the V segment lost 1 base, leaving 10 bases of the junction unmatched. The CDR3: CASSYLFSGGPQPQHF. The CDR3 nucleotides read TGTGCCAGCAGTTACTTATTCTCAGGGGGACCGCAGCCCCAGCATTTT.

As DNA, the CDR3 is TGTGCCAGCGGACTAAACAATGAGCAGTTCTTC. This gives the protein CASGLNNEQFF. This rearrangement joins TRBV11-2 to TRBJ2-1, with D tentatively TRBD2 (6 bases). Germline V gene data show CDR1 as SGHAT and CDR2 as FQNNGV. Trimming took off 8 bases at V and 5 bases at J, with 7 bases between the two ends. CDR3 length: 11 residues.

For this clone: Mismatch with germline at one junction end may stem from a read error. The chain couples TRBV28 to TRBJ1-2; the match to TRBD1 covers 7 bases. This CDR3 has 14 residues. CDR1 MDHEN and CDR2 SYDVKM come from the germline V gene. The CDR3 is CASTPGRDTRQGAF. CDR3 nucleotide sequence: TGTGCCAGCACTCCCGGCCGGGACACCCGTCAGGGGGCCTTC.

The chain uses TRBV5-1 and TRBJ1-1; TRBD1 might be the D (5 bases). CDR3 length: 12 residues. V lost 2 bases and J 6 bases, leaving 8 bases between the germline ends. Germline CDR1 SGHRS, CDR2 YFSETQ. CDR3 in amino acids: CASSLQDAEAFF. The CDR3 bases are TGCGCCAGCAGCTTACAGGATGCTGAAGCTTTCTTT.

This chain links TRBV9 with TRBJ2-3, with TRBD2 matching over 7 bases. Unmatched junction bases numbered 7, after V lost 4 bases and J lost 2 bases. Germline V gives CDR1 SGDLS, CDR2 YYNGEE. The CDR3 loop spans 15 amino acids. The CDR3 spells CASSFSGTITDTQYF. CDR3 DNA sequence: TGTGCCAGCAGCTTTTCCGGGACTATCACAGATACGCAGTATTTT.

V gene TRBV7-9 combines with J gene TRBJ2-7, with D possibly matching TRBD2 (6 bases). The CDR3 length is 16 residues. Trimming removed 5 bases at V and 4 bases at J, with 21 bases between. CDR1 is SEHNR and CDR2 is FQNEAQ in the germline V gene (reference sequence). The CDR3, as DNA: TGTGCCAGCAGCCAAAGTACTAGCCATCTCCTTTACGAGCAGTACTTC. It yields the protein CASSQSTSHLLYEQYF.

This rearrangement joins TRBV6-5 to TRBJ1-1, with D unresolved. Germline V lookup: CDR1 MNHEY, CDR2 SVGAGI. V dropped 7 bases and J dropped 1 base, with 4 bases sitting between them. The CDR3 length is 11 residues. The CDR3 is CASNGNTEAFF. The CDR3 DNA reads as TGTGCCAGCAACGGGAACACTGAAGCTTTCTTT.

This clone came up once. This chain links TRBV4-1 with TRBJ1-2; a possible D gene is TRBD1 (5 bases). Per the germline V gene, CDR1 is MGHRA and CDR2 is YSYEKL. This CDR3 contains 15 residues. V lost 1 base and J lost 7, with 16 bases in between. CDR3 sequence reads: CASSQAGTRLGGYTF. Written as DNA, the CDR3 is TGCGCCAGCAGCCAAGCCGGGACTCGTCTGGGTGGCTACACCTTC.

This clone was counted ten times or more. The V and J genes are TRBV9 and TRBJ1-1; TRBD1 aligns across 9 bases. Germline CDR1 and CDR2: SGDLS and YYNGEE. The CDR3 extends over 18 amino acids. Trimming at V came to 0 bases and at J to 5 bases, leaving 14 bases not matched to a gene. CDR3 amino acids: CASSVELRTGVRRTEAFF. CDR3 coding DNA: TGTGCCAGCAGCGTAGAACTTAGGACAGGGGTCAGAAGGACTGAAGCTTTCTTT.

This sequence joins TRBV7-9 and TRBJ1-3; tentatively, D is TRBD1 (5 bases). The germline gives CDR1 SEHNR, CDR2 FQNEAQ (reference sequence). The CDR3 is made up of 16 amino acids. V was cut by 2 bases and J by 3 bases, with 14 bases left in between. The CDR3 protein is CASSLSTGIIGNTIYF. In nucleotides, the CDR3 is TGTGCCAGCAGCTTATCTACAGGAATCATTGGAAACACCATATATTTT.

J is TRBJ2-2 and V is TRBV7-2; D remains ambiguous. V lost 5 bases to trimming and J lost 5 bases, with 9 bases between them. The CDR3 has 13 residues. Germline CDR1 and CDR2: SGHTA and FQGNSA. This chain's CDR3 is CASSQRWTGELFF. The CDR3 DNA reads TGTGCCAGCAGCCAACGGTGGACCGGGGAGCTGTTTTTT.

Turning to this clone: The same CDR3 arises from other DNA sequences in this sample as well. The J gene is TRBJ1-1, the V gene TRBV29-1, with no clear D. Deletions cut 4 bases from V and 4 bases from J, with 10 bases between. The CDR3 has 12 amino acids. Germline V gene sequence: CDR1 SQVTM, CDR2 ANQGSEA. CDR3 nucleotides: TGCAGCGTTGTAGTGGGAGGCACTGAAGCTTTCTTT. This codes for CSVVVGGTEAFF.

The CDR3 sequence: CASSQDRRGNTEAFF. The CDR3 coding sequence is TGTGCCAGCAGCCAAGACAGGAGGGGAAACACTGAAGCTTTCTTT. The V and J genes are TRBV14 and TRBJ1-1; D is perhaps TRBD1 (5 bases). The CDR3 has 15 amino acids. Deletions cut 0 bases from V and 2 bases from J, with 10 bases between. The germline CDR1 and CDR2 sequences are SGHDN and FVKESK.